Listed below are T cell receptor beta chains from one sample, sequenced in a study of CD8 T cells in ankylosing spondylitis. TCRdb fed the 5' RACE reads into MiXCR, producing one record per CDR3 protein. Of under 250,000 distinct CDR3 sequences listed, over 30% are singletons. Material: blood, either unsorted or a sorted T cell fraction (not recorded which). These receptors all stem from a male donor with ankylosing spondylitis or in good health (not recorded which). Both conserved end residues are part of each CDR3. The order of the fields is V gene, clone size, D gene, J gene, CDR3 DNA, CDR3 protein. The D gene is left open where the match is weak. Expanded clones are given a class, and other clones once, few, many or no size at all.

V: TRBV5-1
size: NA
D: TRBD2
J: TRBJ2-7
DNA: TGCGCCAGCAGCGTATCGGGGGGACTCTCCTACGAGCAGTACTTC
CDR3: CASSVSGGLSYEQYF

V: TRBV20-1
size: few
D: NA
J: TRBJ1-6
DNA: TGCAGTGCCCCCCGGGGGACCGAGGGTTCACCCCTCCACTTT
CDR3: CSAPRGTEGSPLHF

V: TRBV29-1
size: NA
D: NA
J: TRBJ2-3
DNA: TGCAGCTCAGGAGGGGGGGACACAGGCACAGATACGCAGTATTTT
CDR3: CSSGGGDTGTDTQYF

V: TRBV20-1
size: NA
D: TRBD1
J: TRBJ2-2
DNA: TGCAGTGCCCCTCCGAGGACAGGGGCCAACACCGGGGAGCTGTTTTTT
CDR3: CSAPPRTGANTGELFF

V: TRBV20-1
size: few
D: NA
J: TRBJ2-7
DNA: TGCAGCACTACTAGGGGCCCAGGGGAGGTATTGGAGCAGTACTTC
CDR3: CSTTRGPGEVLEQYF

V: TRBV20-1
size: NA
D: NA
J: TRBJ2-5
DNA: TGCAGTGCTAGAGATGAAGGGGGGGAGACCCAGTACTTC
CDR3: CSARDEGGETQYF

V: TRBV6-1
size: few
D: TRBD2
J: TRBJ2-3
DNA: TGTGCCAGCAGTGAAGATTATGGACTAGCGGGGGGAGATACGCAGTATTTT
CDR3: CASSEDYGLAGGDTQYF

V: TRBV12-3/TRBV12-4
size: few
D: TRBD2
J: TRBJ2-1
DNA: TGTGCCAGCAGTCAAACTAGCGGGGGCTACAATGAGCAGTTCTTC
CDR3: CASSQTSGGYNEQFF

V: TRBV11-2
size: NA
D: NA
J: TRBJ2-3
DNA: TGTGCCAGCAGCTTAGATGGCATTTTAGATACGCAGTATTTT
CDR3: CASSLDGILDTQYF

V: TRBV11-2
size: NA
D: NA
J: TRBJ2-5
DNA: TGTGCCAGCAGCTTAGTTGGGGACGGGGGAACCCAGTACTTC
CDR3: CASSLVGDGGTQYF

V: TRBV20-1
size: NA
D: NA
J: TRBJ2-3
DNA: TGCAGTGCCACGGGCGGGGCGACCACAGATACGCAGTATTTT
CDR3: CSATGGATTDTQYF

V: TRBV15
size: NA
D: NA
J: TRBJ1-5
DNA: TGTGCCACCAGCAGAGATACATCCCTACACTTCAATCAGCCCCAGCATTTT
CDR3: CATSRDTSLHFNQPQHF

V: TRBV5-4
size: few
D: NA
J: TRBJ1-6
DNA: TGTGCCAGCAGCCAGGAGAGGGTGGACTCACCCCTCCACTTT
CDR3: CASSQERVDSPLHF

V: TRBV10-2
size: NA
D: NA
J: TRBJ2-6
DNA: TGCGCCACGAGGGGGGCTGGGGCCAACGTCCTGACTTTC
CDR3: CATRGAGANVLTF

V: TRBV28
size: NA
D: NA
J: TRBJ1-1
DNA: TGTGCCAGCAGTCCCCAGGGACCCGAAACTGAAGCTTTCTTT
CDR3: CASSPQGPETEAFF

V: TRBV27
size: few
D: TRBD2
J: TRBJ2-3
DNA: TGTGCCAGCAGTGGGACTAGAGCCGATACGCAGTATTTT
CDR3: CASSGTRADTQYF

V: TRBV12-3/TRBV12-4
size: once
D: NA
J: TRBJ2-2
DNA: TGTGCCAGCAGTTTACAGCAGAACACCGGGGAGCTGTTTTTT
CDR3: CASSLQQNTGELFF

V: TRBV25-1
size: NA
D: NA
J: TRBJ1-3
DNA: TGTGCCAGCACCGGGGTCGGCGGAAACACCATATATTTT
CDR3: CASTGVGGNTIYF

V: TRBV9
size: few
D: NA
J: TRBJ2-2
DNA: TGTGCCAGCAGCGGGGGGCTCGGGACCGGGGAGCTGTTTTTT
CDR3: CASSGGLGTGELFF

V: TRBV12-3/TRBV12-4
size: NA
D: NA
J: TRBJ1-2
DNA: TGTGCCAGCAGTTTACGGCAGCTCTATGGCTACACCTTC
CDR3: CASSLRQLYGYTF

V: TRBV7-2
size: NA
D: NA
J: TRBJ2-7
DNA: TGTGCCAGCAGCCGCCGACAATTCTACGAGCAGTACTTC
CDR3: CASSRRQFYEQYF

V: TRBV5-1
size: NA
D: TRBD1
J: TRBJ1-2
DNA: TGCGCCAGCAGTGGCGCAGGGGGGTCCAACTATGGCTACACCTTC
CDR3: CASSGAGGSNYGYTF

V: TRBV24-1
size: few
D: NA
J: TRBJ2-2
DNA: TGTGCCACCAGTGATGTTAGGGGTAACACCGGGGAGCTGTTTTTT
CDR3: CATSDVRGNTGELFF

V: TRBV2
size: NA
D: NA
J: TRBJ2-7
DNA: TGTGCCAGCAGAGGACAGACTGCTTACTTC
CDR3: CASRGQTAYF